This TCR beta chain appears in the sequencing data of a study of T cells in women clearing cervical HPV infection. Study-wide background: HLA type stays a possible confounder, typing being limited.

Concerning this clone: The missing CDR3 end, 3 residues past where the read stops, is filled in from the germline J gene.

This table comes from immunoSEQ multiplex PCR, and its TCRdb copy is limited to in-frame clones, with some not included. Its table lists about 23,000 clones. All participants had a single incident cervical HPV16 infection, and prevalent HPV16 infections were excluded. Dot-blot hybridization genotyped cervical HPV amplified with MY09/MY11 PCR. There are 16 residues in the CDR3. Germline CDR1 is SNHLY and CDR2 is FYNNEI. J is TRBJ2-2 and V is TRBV2; perhaps TRBD1 as D (5 bases). Input material: blood buffy coat. The sequence was collected from a woman between 18 and 70 years old with a cervical HPV16 infection that either progressed to CIN3+ or cleared (not recorded which). CDR3 in amino acids: CASTRVEVSGANVLFF. CDR3 DNA, as far as it was read: TGTGCCAGCACTAGGGTTGAGGTCTCTGGGGCCAACGTG. The whole variable domain, filled in from reference TRBV2 and TRBJ2-2, reads EPEVTQTPSHQVTQMGQEVILRCVPISNHLYFYWYRQILGQKVEFLVSFYNNEISEKSEIFDDQFSVERPDGSNFTLKIRSTKLEDSAMYFCASTRVEVSGANVLFFGEGSRLTVL.